Following are 22 T cell receptor beta chains from one sample sequenced in a study of T cells after yellow fever vaccination (dated by TCRdb to the late 2010s). Library preparation used 5' RACE. Reads for this sample came from an Illumina HiSeq 2500. Using fastp at Q25 and MiXCR, TCRdb reprocessed the public reads and kept productive beta chains. Entries are consolidated by CDR3 protein sequence, retaining the most common genes and DNA. This sample has hundreds of thousands of distinct CDR3 sequences in its table, and more than 9% of those were observed once. About 15% of the sample rests with the top ten. The sample's treatment or condition label, in plain terms: live attenuated yellow fever vaccine strain. The starting material was PBMCs, obtained on the day of the yellow fever booster vaccination. The source is a man aged 25 to 40 who received the YFV17D yellow fever vaccine.

V usage is TRBV29-1 and J usage is TRBJ2-7; D gene unclear. The V and J ends lost 6 bases and 3 bases respectively, with 12 bases between them. This CDR3 has 12 residues. CDR1 and CDR2 from the germline V gene are SQVTM and ANQGSEA. CDR3 sequence (DNA): TGCAGCGTAACAGATGGTGGCTACGAGCAGTACTTC. Encoded protein: CSVTDGGYEQYF.

This clonotype was seen a few times. This chain connects TRBV5-1 to TRBJ1-1; a weak D match, TRBD1 (5 bases). The CDR3 is 14 residues long. CDR1 is SGHRS, CDR2 YFSETQ, per germline. The V end lost 4 bases, the J end lost 4 bases, and 14 bases lay between the germline ends. The CDR3, as DNA: TGCGCCAGCAGCGTTTTACAGGTCGGCACTGAAGCTTTCTTT. This codes for CASSVLQVGTEAFF.

The genes are TRBV15 and TRBJ2-2; perhaps TRBD2 as D (5 bases). Between the trimmed V and J ends, which lost 5 bases and 5 bases, there was a span of 15 bases. Germline lookup yields CDR1 LNHNV and CDR2 YYDKDF (reference sequence). The CDR3 length is 15 residues. The CDR3 here is CATSVKGSTTGELFF. CDR3 nucleotides: TGTGCCACCAGCGTAAAAGGGAGCACTACCGGGGAGCTGTTTTTT. Using reference TRBV15 and TRBJ2-2 for the parts outside the CDR3, the full variable domain is DAMVIQNPRYQVTQFGKPVTLSCSQTLNHNVMYWYQQKSSQAPKLLFHYYDKDFNNEADTPDNFQSRRPNTSFCFLDIRSPGLGDTAMYLCATSVKGSTTGELFFGEGSRLTVL.

This clonotype was detected ten times or more. The chain is built from TRBV4-3 and TRBJ2-1, with D perhaps matching TRBD2 (6 bases). There are 15 residues in the CDR3. CDR1 and CDR2 (germline): LGHNA, YSLEER. V was clipped by 3 bases and J by 11 bases, with 20 bases between them. CDR3 sequence reads: CASSQDGTPTPKQFF. The CDR3 DNA reads as TGCGCCAGCAGCCAGGACGGGACTCCAACACCTAAGCAGTTCTTC.

J is TRBJ2-7 and V is TRBV15; no clear D gene. The germline CDR1 and CDR2 sequences are LNHNV and YYDKDF (reference sequence). This CDR3 has 13 residues. The V end was cut by 0 bases, the J end by 0 bases, with 3 bases between. CDR3 sequence: CATSRETSYEQYF. The CDR3 coding sequence is TGTGCCACCAGCAGAGAGACCTCCTACGAGCAGTACTTC.

The CDR3 nucleotides are TGCAGTGCTAGAGGAAGCGGGAGCTCCTACAATGAGCAGTTCTTC. It encodes CSARGSGSSYNEQFF. This chain links TRBV20-1 with TRBJ2-1; 8 bases map to TRBD2. CDR3 length: 15 amino acids. V was clipped by 1 base and J by 0 bases; unmatched bases: 2. Germline CDR1 is DFQATT and CDR2 is SNEGSKA (reference sequence).

This clonotype was picked up many times. The rearrangement links TRBV5-1 to TRBJ1-1; 8 nucleotides line up with TRBD1. Germline CDR1 SGHRS, CDR2 YFSETQ. CDR3 size: 14 residues. Trimming took 2 bases from V and 3 from J; bases not matched to a gene: 3. The CDR3 sequence: CASSFQGADTEAFF. Written as DNA, the CDR3 is TGCGCCAGCAGCTTTCAGGGGGCAGACACTGAAGCTTTCTTT.

The chain is built from TRBV4-3 and TRBJ2-7; 12 bases match TRBD2. J gave up 3 bases and V 2 bases, and 2 bases lay outside the gene matches. The CDR3 consists of 15 residues. Germline values: CDR1 LGHNA, CDR2 YSLEER. The CDR3 coding sequence is TGCGCCAGCAGCCAAACTAGCGGGAGGATCTACGAGCAGTACTTC. Translating gives CASSQTSGRIYEQYF.

This clonotype was detected a few times. V usage is TRBV5-4 and J usage is TRBJ2-7; no clear D. V shed 4 bases and J shed 2 bases, with 22 bases lying between them. The CDR3 is made up of 17 amino acids. Germline assignment: CDR1 SGHNT and CDR2 YYREEE (reference sequence). In nucleotides, the CDR3 is TGTGCCAGCAGCCGATCGGGCGGAGCTACCTCCACCTACGAGCAGTACTTC. Its protein product is CASSRSGGATSTYEQYF. The whole variable domain, remainder taken from reference TRBV5-4 and TRBJ2-7, is ETGVTQSPTHLIKTRGQQVTLRCSSQSGHNTVSWYQQALGQGPQFIFQYYREEENGRGNFPPRFSGLQFPNYSSELNVNALELDDSALYLCASSRSGGATSTYEQYFGPGTRLTVT.

This clonotype was recorded a few times. V usage is TRBV10-3 and J usage is TRBJ2-7; 13 bases are a match to TRBD2. The CDR3 is made up of 18 amino acids. CDR1 is ENHRY and CDR2 is SYGVKD in the germline V gene. V was pared by 0 bases and J by 4 bases, with 9 bases of the junction left unmatched. CDR3 sequence (DNA): TGTGCCATCAGTGAGTCCGGGACTAGCGGGAATTTTGGGTACGAGCAGTACTTC. Protein sequence: CAISESGTSGNFGYEQYF.

J is TRBJ2-2 and V is TRBV6-1; D not certain. The CDR3 length is 16 residues. The V gene's germline CDR1 is MNHNS and CDR2 SASEGT. Trimming took 4 bases from V and 1 from J, leaving 13 bases between them. CDR3 in amino acids: CASSGRVGENTGELFF. In DNA, the CDR3 is TGTGCCAGCAGTGGCCGGGTAGGAGAGAACACCGGGGAGCTGTTTTTT.

This clonotype was seen more than once but under ten times. This rearrangement joins TRBV12-3 or TRBV12-4 to TRBJ2-7; 7 bases are shared with TRBD1. The CDR3 is 12 amino acids. With 6 bases clipped from V and 5 bases from J, the junction kept 4 bases outside the gene matches. The DNA of the CDR3 is TGTGCCAGCAGCACAGGGGTCCACGAGCAGTACTTC. As protein: CASSTGVHEQYF.

This chain links TRBV20-1 with TRBJ2-3, with TRBD2 identical over 7 bases. The ends lost 5 bases at V and 0 bases at J; junction bases unmatched: 5. The germline V gene encodes CDR1 DFQATT and CDR2 SNEGSKA (reference sequence). CDR3 size: 14 residues. The CDR3 sequence: CSASAGGSTDTQYF. CDR3 DNA sequence: TGCAGTGCTTCCGCCGGGGGGAGCACAGATACGCAGTATTTT.

This sequence joins TRBV6-2 or TRBV6-3 and TRBJ2-7; TRBD1 aligns across 8 bases. The CDR3 spans 15 residues. With V trimmed by 5 bases and J by 0 bases, 6 bases remained unmatched. Germline values: CDR1 MNHEY, CDR2 SVGEGT. CDR3 residues: CASSTPGQVSYEQYF. CDR3 nucleotides: TGTGCCAGCAGTACGCCGGGACAGGTCTCCTACGAGCAGTACTTC.

Only a few counts were recorded for this clonotype. The chain carries TRBV10-3 and TRBJ2-7; D perhaps matches TRBD2 (7 bases). Between the trimmed V and J ends, which lost 11 bases and 4 bases, there was a span of 21 bases. There are 14 residues in the CDR3. Germline V gene sequence: CDR1 ENHRY, CDR2 SYGVKD. The CDR3 DNA reads TGTGCCGTCACAAGGGGAGGGGGGGAATACGAGCAGTACTTC. Protein product: CAVTRGGGEYEQYF.

The chain couples TRBV10-3 to TRBJ1-1; D is perhaps TRBD1 (5 bases). The CDR3 runs 10 residues. The germline CDR1 and CDR2 sequences are ENHRY and SYGVKD. Trimming shortened V by 5 bases and J by 11 bases, and 9 bases separated the two germline ends. This chain's CDR3 is CAISPGPAFF. For the CDR3, the DNA is TGTGCCATCAGTCCGGGACCTGCTTTCTTT.

The rearrangement joins TRBV6-5 to TRBJ1-6; D ambiguous. Deletions cut 2 bases from V and 8 bases from J, with 10 bases between. The germline gives CDR1 MNHEY, CDR2 SVGAGI. CDR3 length equals 14 residues. Here the CDR3 DNA reads TGTGCCAGCAGTTACGGCAACTCCCATTCACCCCTCCACTTT. Translation gives CASSYGNSHSPLHF.

This clonotype was counted between two and nine times. V usage is TRBV4-3 and J usage is TRBJ2-2; D might be TRBD2 (6 bases). The V gene lost 3 bases and the J gene lost 5 bases, with 13 bases spanning the gap. The CDR3 runs 15 residues. CDR1 is LGHNA and CDR2 is YSLEER in the germline V gene. CDR3 sequence: CASSQWRASTGELFF. The DNA of the CDR3 is TGCGCCAGCAGCCAGTGGAGGGCCTCTACCGGGGAGCTGTTTTTT.

This rearrangement joins TRBV20-1 to TRBJ2-7; D may be TRBD2 (6 bases). Germline-derived CDR1 and CDR2 are DFQATT and SNEGSKA (reference sequence). The CDR3 has 14 residues. V lost 6 bases, J lost 9 bases, and 24 bases lay in between. This chain's CDR3 is CSAPRGGIQQRQYF. The DNA of the CDR3 is TGCAGTGCCCCGAGGGGCGGGATCCAGCAACGGCAGTACTTC.

This clonotype was seen more than once but under ten times. This chain uses TRBV7-9 with TRBJ2-1; D not certain. This CDR3 has 16 amino acids. V was shortened by 1 base and J by 0 bases, with 10 bases between the two germline ends. Germline loops: CDR1 SEHNR, CDR2 FQNEAQ (reference sequence). CDR3 DNA sequence: TGTGCCAGCAGCTTAGATTTCAGGAGCTCCTACAATGAGCAGTTCTTC. It yields the protein CASSLDFRSSYNEQFF. Using reference TRBV7-9 and TRBJ2-1 for the parts outside the CDR3, the full variable domain is DTGVSQNPRHKITKRGQNVTFRCDPISEHNRLYWYRQTLGQGPEFLTYFQNEAQLEKSRLLSDRFSAERPKGSFSTLEIQRTEQGDSAMYLCASSLDFRSSYNEQFFGPGTRLTVL.

This clonotype appeared a few times. The chain uses TRBV4-3 and TRBJ1-3, with D tentatively TRBD1 (6 bases). This CDR3 is 15 amino acids long. Germline V gene sequence: CDR1 LGHNA, CDR2 YSLEER. Trimming pared 3 bases from V and 6 bases from J, leaving 15 bases between. The CDR3 protein is CASSHITGTANTIYF. In nucleotides, the CDR3 is TGCGCCAGCAGCCACATTACAGGGACGGCAAACACCATATATTTT.

The chain combines TRBV20-1 with TRBJ1-5; 7 bases line up with TRBD1. The CDR3 runs 18 residues. V was pared by 0 bases and J by 0 bases, with 11 bases of the junction left unmatched. The germline gives CDR1 DFQATT, CDR2 SNEGSKA (reference sequence). CDR3 protein: CSARDRGQSIYSNQPQHF. The CDR3 DNA sequence: TGCAGTGCTAGAGATCGGGGACAGAGCATATATAGCAATCAGCCCCAGCATTTT.